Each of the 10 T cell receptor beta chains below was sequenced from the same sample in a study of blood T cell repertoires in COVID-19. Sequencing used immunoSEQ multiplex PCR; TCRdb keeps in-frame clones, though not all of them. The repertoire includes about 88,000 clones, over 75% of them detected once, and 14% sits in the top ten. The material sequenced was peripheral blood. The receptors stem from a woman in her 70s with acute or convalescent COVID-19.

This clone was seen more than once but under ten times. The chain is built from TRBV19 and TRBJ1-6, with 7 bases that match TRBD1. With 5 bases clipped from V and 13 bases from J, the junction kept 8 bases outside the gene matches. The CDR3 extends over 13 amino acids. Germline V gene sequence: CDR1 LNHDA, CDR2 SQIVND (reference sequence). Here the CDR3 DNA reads TGTGCCAGTAGTCAATGGCAGGGGGATCCCCTCCACTTT. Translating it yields CASSQWQGDPLHF.

CDR3 loop: CASSETAGVTF. CDR3 DNA sequence: TGTGCCAGCAGTGAGACGGCAGGCGTGACCTTC. The chain has TRBV2 and TRBJ1-2; D is uncertain. This CDR3 spans 11 amino acids. The V end lost 3 bases, the J end lost 14 bases, and 13 bases lay between the germline ends. The germline V gene has CDR1 SNHLY and CDR2 FYNNEI.

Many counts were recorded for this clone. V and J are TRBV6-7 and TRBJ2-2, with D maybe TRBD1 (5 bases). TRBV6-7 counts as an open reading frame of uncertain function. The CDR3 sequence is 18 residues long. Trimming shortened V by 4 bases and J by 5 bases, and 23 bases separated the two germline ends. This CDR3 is CASSFNPRTLQKTGELFF. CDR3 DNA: TGTGCCAGCAGTTTTAATCCCCGGACACTTCAGAAAACCGGGGAGCTGTTTTTT.

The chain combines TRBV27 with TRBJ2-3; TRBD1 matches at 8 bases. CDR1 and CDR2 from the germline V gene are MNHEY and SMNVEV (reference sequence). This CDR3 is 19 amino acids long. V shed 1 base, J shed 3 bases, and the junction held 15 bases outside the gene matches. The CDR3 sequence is CASSLLVLGSGQGTDTQYF. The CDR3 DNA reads TGTGCCAGCAGTTTATTGGTTTTAGGGTCTGGACAGGGTACAGATACGCAGTATTTT.

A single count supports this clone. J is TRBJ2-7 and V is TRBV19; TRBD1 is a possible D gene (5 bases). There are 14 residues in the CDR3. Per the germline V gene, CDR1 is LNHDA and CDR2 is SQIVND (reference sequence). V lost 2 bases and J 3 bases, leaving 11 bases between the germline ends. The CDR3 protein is CASSINGASYEQYV. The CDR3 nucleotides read TGTGCCAGTAGTATAAATGGGGCAAGCTACGAGCAGTACGTC.

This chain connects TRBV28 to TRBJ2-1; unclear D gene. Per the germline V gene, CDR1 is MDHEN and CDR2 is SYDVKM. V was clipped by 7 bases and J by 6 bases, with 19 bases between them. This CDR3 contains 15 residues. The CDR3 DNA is TGTGCCAGCACACAGACCAACTCCCCCCTCAATGAGCAGTTCTTC. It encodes CASTQTNSPLNEQFF.

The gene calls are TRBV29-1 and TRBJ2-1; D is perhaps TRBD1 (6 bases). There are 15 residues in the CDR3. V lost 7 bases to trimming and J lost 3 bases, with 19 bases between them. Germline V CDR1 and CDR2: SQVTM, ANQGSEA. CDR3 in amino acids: CSAEGSGTLYNEQFF. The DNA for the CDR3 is TGCAGCGCCGAGGGGTCCGGGACACTCTACAATGAGCAGTTCTTC.

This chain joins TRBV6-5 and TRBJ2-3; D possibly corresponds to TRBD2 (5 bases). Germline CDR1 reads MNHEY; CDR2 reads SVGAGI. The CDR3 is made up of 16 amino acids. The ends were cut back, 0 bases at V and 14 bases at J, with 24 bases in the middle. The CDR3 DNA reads TGTGCCAGCAGTTACTCGATAGGCGGCCGAAAGGGCGGGTGGTATTTT. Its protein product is CASSYSIGGRKGGWYF.

This CDR3 reads CASSIQTRTYNEQFF. CDR3 sequence (DNA): TGTGCCAGTAGTATCCAGACTCGGACATACAATGAGCAGTTCTTC. The chain links TRBV19 to TRBJ2-1, with a possible D match to TRBD1 (5 bases). V lost 3 bases and J 4 bases, leaving 13 bases between the germline ends. The V gene's germline CDR1 is LNHDA and CDR2 SQIVND (reference sequence). The CDR3 contains 15 residues.

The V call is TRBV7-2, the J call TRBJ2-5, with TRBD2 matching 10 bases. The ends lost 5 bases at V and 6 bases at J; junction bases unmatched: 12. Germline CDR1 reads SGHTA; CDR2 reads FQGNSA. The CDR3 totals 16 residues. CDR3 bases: TGTGCCAGCAGCCTACGCGAAGCGGGAGGGCCTCAGACCCAGTACTTC. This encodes CASSLREAGGPQTQYF.